The present entry profiles one T cell receptor (beta chain) with its context. Its antigen is currently unknown. This entry belongs to a study of cytomegalovirus exposure and HLA in healthy donors. Study outcomes and limitations: Productive status was seen about 90% or about 30% of the time for most TCR beta V segments in an earlier analysis.

PCR involved 60 Vbeta and 13 Jbeta primers. TCRdb's copy holds only in-frame clones and misses some; the assay was immunoSEQ multiplex PCR. The sample contains 150,000 or so clones, approximately 80% of which appear only once. The V segment lost 6 bases and the J segment 0 bases; nucleotides outside the gene matches: 16. The CDR3 covers 19 residues. Germline lookup yields CDR1 LNHDA and CDR2 SQIVND (reference sequence). Material for sequencing was PBMCs. The V gene is TRBV19, the J gene TRBJ1-5; 8 nucleotides align to TRBD1. The clonotype was recovered from a man aged 50-60 years in good health and CMV-seronegative. The CDR3 sequence is CASSPHRGALEYSNQPQHF. DNA of the CDR3: TGTGCCAGTAGCCCCCACAGGGGGGCCTTGGAATATAGCAATCAGCCCCAGCATTTT.